Each of the 23 T cell receptor beta chains below was sequenced from the same sample in a study of cytomegalovirus exposure and HLA in healthy donors. The PCR contained 60 Vbeta and 13 Jbeta primers. The assay was immunoSEQ multiplex PCR, and TCRdb's table has in-frame clones only and misses some. The sample lists around 140,000 clones; 50% to 75% were seen once. Sequenced: PBMCs. Receptors originate from a woman aged 40 to 50 in good health and CMV-seronegative.

This chain connects TRBV27 to TRBJ1-1, with D perhaps matching TRBD1 (6 bases). The CDR3 has 12 residues. V was shortened by 6 bases and J by 4 bases, with 9 bases between the two germline ends. Germline V gene sequence: CDR1 MNHEY, CDR2 SMNVEV (reference sequence). As DNA, the CDR3 is TGTGCCAGCAGCCCCAGGGGCACTGAAGCTTTCTTT. It specifies CASSPRGTEAFF.

The V call is TRBV29-1, the J call TRBJ2-2; D unclear. The V gene lost 4 bases and the J gene lost 1 base, with 4 bases spanning the gap. Germline V lookup: CDR1 SQVTM, CDR2 ANQGSEA. CDR3 length equals 12 residues. The CDR3 loop reads CSVVGNTGELFF. The DNA for the CDR3 is TGCAGCGTTGTCGGGAACACCGGGGAGCTGTTTTTT.

The V and J genes are TRBV9 and TRBJ2-7; the match to TRBD1 covers 8 bases. From germline, CDR1 is SGDLS and CDR2 YYNGEE. The CDR3 length is 15 residues. V dropped 3 bases and J dropped 3; count of bases not matched to a gene: 8. CDR3 in DNA: TGTGCCAGCAGCGCCCTGCCGGGACAGGACTACGAGCAGTACTTC. Its translation: CASSALPGQDYEQYF. The whole variable domain, remainder taken from reference TRBV9 and TRBJ2-7, is DSGVTQTPKHLITATGQRVTLRCSPRSGDLSVYWYQQSLDQGLQFLIQYYNGEERAKGNILERFSAQQFPDLHSELNLSSLELGDSALYFCASSALPGQDYEQYFGPGTRLTVT.

This clone was found a few times. Here the CDR3 reads CASSRTATNEKLFF. The CDR3 nucleotides are TGTGCCAGCAGCCGGACAGCAACTAATGAAAAACTGTTTTTT. V gene TRBV7-8 combines with J gene TRBJ1-4, with a weak D call TRBD1 (6 bases). The CDR3 is 14 amino acids. The germline V gene encodes CDR1 SGHVS and CDR2 FQNEAQ. Trimming pared 5 bases from V and 0 bases from J, leaving 7 bases between.

This clone turned up a few times. This rearrangement joins TRBV11-2 to TRBJ2-1; TRBD1 matches at 8 bases. Germline V gene sequence: CDR1 SGHAT, CDR2 FQNNGV. V lost 4 bases and J lost 5; bases outside the gene matches: 10. This CDR3 is built from 16 residues. Here the CDR3 reads CASSSGDRIINNEQFF. CDR3 coding DNA: TGTGCCAGCAGCTCGGGGGACAGGATCATAAACAATGAGCAGTTCTTC. Complete variable domain (other parts from reference TRBV11-2 and TRBJ2-1): EAGVAQSPRYKIIEKRQSVAFWCNPISGHATLYWYQQILGQGPKLLIQFQNNGVVDDSQLPKDRFSAERLKGVDSTLKIQPAKLEDSAVYLCASSSGDRIINNEQFFGPGTRLTVL.

The V gene is TRBV7-2, the J gene TRBJ1-2, with 7 bases lining up with TRBD1. V was clipped by 1 base and J by 4 bases; unmatched bases: 9. CDR3 length equals 16 residues. Germline CDR1 is SGHTA and CDR2 is FQGNSA. The CDR3 DNA sequence: TGTGCCAGCAGCTTAGGTGGACAGGTCGAGATCTATGGCTACACCTTC. Translated, it gives CASSLGGQVEIYGYTF. Based on the CDR3 plus reference TRBV7-2 and TRBJ1-2, the full variable domain is GAGVSQSPSNKVTEKGKDVELRCDPISGHTALYWYRQSLGQGLEFLIYFQGNSAPDKSGLPSDRFSAERTGGSVSTLTIQRTQQEDSAVYLCASSLGGQVEIYGYTFGSGTRLTVV.

This chain connects TRBV5-1 to TRBJ1-2; D uncertain. CDR3 length equals 14 residues. Trimming removed 5 bases at V and 6 bases at J, with 17 bases between. Germline values: CDR1 SGHRS, CDR2 YFSETQ. CDR3 nucleotide sequence: TGCGCCAGCAGTCTGTCGGGGTCCGGGGATGGCTACACCTTC. Its translation is CASSLSGSGDGYTF. The whole variable domain, remainder taken from reference TRBV5-1 and TRBJ1-2, is KAGVTQTPRYLIKTRGQQVTLSCSPISGHRSVSWYQQTPGQGLQFLFEYFSETQRNKGNFPGRFSGRQFSNSRSEMNVSTLELGDSALYLCASSLSGSGDGYTFGSGTRLTVV.

The CDR3 DNA reads TGTGCCAGCAGTCCCGGGACAGGGGACGGCTACACCTTC. It is translated as CASSPGTGDGYTF. The chain uses TRBV6-1 and TRBJ1-2; 10 bases map to TRBD1. Germline lookup yields CDR1 MNHNS and CDR2 SASEGT. V trimming: 5 bases; J trimming: 8 bases; junction bases outside the gene matches: 5. This CDR3 spans 13 amino acids.

The rearrangement uses TRBV30 and TRBJ2-1; TRBD2 aligns across 9 bases. The CDR3 is made up of 14 amino acids. CDR1 is GTSNPN and CDR2 is SVGIG in the germline V gene (reference sequence). V was clipped by 0 bases and J by 10 bases; unmatched bases: 7. DNA of the CDR3: TGTGCCTGGAGTGTCTTGCGGGGGGGACGGGAGCAGTTCTTC. Amino acids: CAWSVLRGGREQFF.

The chain links TRBV4-1 to TRBJ2-1; TRBD1 might be the D (6 bases). V dropped 0 bases and J dropped 9 bases, with 15 bases sitting between them. CDR3 length: 15 amino acids. The germline gives CDR1 MGHRA, CDR2 YSYEKL. CDR3 region: CASSQDGGRVTEQFF. The DNA for the CDR3 is TGCGCCAGCAGCCAAGATGGGGGCAGGGTCACTGAGCAGTTCTTC.

J is TRBJ1-1 and V is TRBV9; D might be TRBD1 (5 bases). Germline values: CDR1 SGDLS, CDR2 YYNGEE. V was trimmed by 0 bases and J by 11 bases, leaving 11 bases between them. The CDR3 is made up of 12 amino acids. The CDR3 protein is CASSVEKGHAFF. Here the CDR3 DNA reads TGTGCCAGCAGCGTAGAGAAGGGGCATGCTTTCTTT.

This clone was counted a single time. The chain couples TRBV4-1 to TRBJ1-4; 9 bases fit TRBD1. The germline gives CDR1 MGHRA, CDR2 YSYEKL. V trimming: 1 base; J trimming: 13 bases; junction bases outside the gene matches: 13. This CDR3 spans 16 amino acids. The CDR3 bases are TGCGCCAGCAGCCAAGCAGGGACAGGGTTTAGCCCAGGACTGTTTTTT. It codes for CASSQAGTGFSPGLFF.

The chain is built from TRBV28 and TRBJ1-3, with D unresolved. The V gene lost 8 bases and the J gene lost 0 bases, with 11 bases spanning the gap. The length of the CDR3 is 14 residues. CDR1 and CDR2 from the germline V gene are MDHEN and SYDVKM. The CDR3 DNA is TGTGCCAGCCGCAGGCTCCGCTCTGGAAACACCATATATTTT. This codes for CASRRLRSGNTIYF. The full variable domain, its missing parts supplied by reference TRBV28 and TRBJ1-3, is DVKVTQSSRYLVKRTGEKVFLECVQDMDHENMFWYRQDPGLGLRLIYFSYDVKMKEKGDIPEGYSVSREKKERFSLILESASTNQTSMYLCASRRLRSGNTIYFGEGSWLTVV.

A few counts support this clone. The rearrangement uses TRBV30 and TRBJ2-1, with D possibly matching TRBD1 (5 bases). The length of the CDR3 is 14 residues. Germline CDR1 reads GTSNPN; CDR2 reads SVGIG (reference sequence). Trimming removed 0 bases from V and 6 bases from J, with 12 bases in between. The CDR3 loop reads CAWSVQALRNEQFF. The CDR3 region has the DNA TGTGCCTGGAGTGTACAGGCTCTGCGCAATGAGCAGTTCTTC.

CDR3 nucleotides: TGTGCCAGCAGCTTACCTGGACAGGGTGGCACAGATACGCAGTATTTT. It translates to CASSLPGQGGTDTQYF. The rearrangement links TRBV7-9 to TRBJ2-3, with 8 bases matching TRBD1. The V and J ends lost 2 bases and 1 base, in that order; junction bases with no gene match: 5. The CDR3 loop spans 16 amino acids. Germline V gives CDR1 SEHNR, CDR2 FQNEAQ (reference sequence).

The chain recombines TRBV28 with TRBJ2-3; 13 nucleotides match TRBD2. This CDR3 contains 16 residues. The V and J ends lost 7 bases and 7 bases, in that order; junction bases with no gene match: 11. Germline V gene data show CDR1 as MDHEN and CDR2 as SYDVKM. The CDR3 loop reads CASKPPGLAGSNTQYF. The CDR3 region has the DNA TGTGCCAGCAAACCCCCGGGACTAGCGGGGAGCAATACGCAGTATTTT.

The V and J genes are TRBV4-1 and TRBJ2-4; 9 positions agree with TRBD1. The germline V gene has CDR1 MGHRA and CDR2 YSYEKL. V lost 0 bases, J lost 7 bases, and 4 bases stayed unmatched. The CDR3 has 15 residues. The CDR3 DNA reads TGCGCCAGCAGCCAAGACGGGACAGGGAGGAACATTCAGTACTTC. This gives the protein CASSQDGTGRNIQYF.

This clone was recorded once. The rearrangement joins TRBV4-1 to TRBJ2-7; D remains unclear. Trimming took off 0 bases at V and 2 bases at J, with 11 bases between the two ends. The germline V gene has CDR1 MGHRA and CDR2 YSYEKL. There are 15 residues in the CDR3. The CDR3 sequence is CASSQEDTVTYEQYF. The CDR3 bases are TGCGCCAGCAGCCAAGAAGACACGGTAACCTACGAGCAGTACTTC.

This rearrangement joins TRBV2 to TRBJ2-7; possible D gene TRBD1, 6 bases. Trimming removed 3 bases at V and 7 bases at J, with 13 bases between. Germline CDR1 and CDR2: SNHLY and FYNNEI. The CDR3 loop spans 13 amino acids. The CDR3 loop reads CASSEGTGREQYF. The CDR3 bases are TGTGCCAGCAGTGAGGGAACAGGGCGAGAGCAGTACTTC.

This clone was seen only a few times. CDR3 protein: CASTKSQGLSTLHF. The CDR3, as DNA: TGTGCCAGCACCAAGTCACAGGGATTAAGCACCCTCCACTTT. V usage is TRBV6-6 and J usage is TRBJ1-6; TRBD1 is a possible D gene (6 bases). V was cut by 7 bases and J by 14 bases, with 21 bases left in between. The CDR3 is 14 residues long. CDR1 is MNHNY and CDR2 is SVGAGI in the germline V gene (reference sequence).

The chain has TRBV19 and TRBJ1-1; maybe TRBD1 (6 bases). The CDR3 consists of 17 residues. V lost 4 bases, J lost 1 base, and 19 bases lay in between. CDR1 and CDR2 from the germline V gene are LNHDA and SQIVND (reference sequence). The CDR3 DNA reads TGTGCCAGTAGTACCACCCGGGACAATAGACCGAACACTGAAGCTTTCTTT. This gives the protein CASSTTRDNRPNTEAFF.

This clone appeared once. The chain has TRBV19 and TRBJ1-1, with D perhaps matching TRBD1 (5 bases). CDR3 size: 14 residues. V was clipped by 3 bases and J by 5 bases, with 13 bases between them. Per germline, CDR1 LNHDA and CDR2 SQIVND (reference sequence). The CDR3 sequence: CASSIGPGGTEAFF. As DNA, the CDR3 is TGTGCCAGTAGTATCGGCCCCGGGGGGACTGAAGCTTTCTTT.

The CDR3 protein is CASSSGMMRNSPLHF. DNA of the CDR3: TGTGCCAGCTCCTCAGGGATGATGAGGAATTCACCCCTCCACTTT. J is TRBJ1-6 and V is TRBV18, with a tentative D call TRBD1 (5 bases). The V end lost 6 bases, the J end lost 7 bases, and 16 bases lay between the germline ends. Germline V gene lookup returns CDR1 KGHSH and CDR2 LQKENI. The CDR3 covers 15 residues.